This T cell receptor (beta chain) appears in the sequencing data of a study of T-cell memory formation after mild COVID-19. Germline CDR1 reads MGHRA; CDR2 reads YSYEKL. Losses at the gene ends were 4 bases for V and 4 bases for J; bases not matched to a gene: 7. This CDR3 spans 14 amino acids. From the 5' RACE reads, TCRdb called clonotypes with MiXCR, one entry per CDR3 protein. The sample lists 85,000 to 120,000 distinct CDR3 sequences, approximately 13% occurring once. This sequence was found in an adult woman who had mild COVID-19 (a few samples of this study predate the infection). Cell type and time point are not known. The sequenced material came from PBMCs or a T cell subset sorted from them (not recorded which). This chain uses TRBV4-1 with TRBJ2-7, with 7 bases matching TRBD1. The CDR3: CASSRGGPGYEQYF. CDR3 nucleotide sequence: TGCGCCAGCAGCCGAGGGGGCCCAGGGTACGAGCAGTACTTC.